One sample yielded the 9 T cell receptor beta chains listed below, sequenced in a study of cytomegalovirus exposure and HLA in healthy donors. It was with 60 Vbeta and 13 Jbeta primers that the PCR ran. Libraries were prepared by immunoSEQ multiplex PCR; TCRdb keeps only in-frame clonotypes and omits some of them. The table shows 110,000 or so clones, with about 81% occurring only once. The sample consisted of PBMCs. These receptors came from a woman between 35 and 50 years old in good health and CMV-seropositive.

This sequence joins TRBV5-1 and TRBJ2-7; 13 nucleotides match TRBD2. Germline V gene sequence: CDR1 SGHRS, CDR2 YFSETQ. The CDR3 has 16 residues. V lost 4 bases, J lost 3 bases, and 7 bases stayed unmatched. CDR3 sequence reads: CASSHGTSGDIYEQYF. The CDR3 DNA is TGCGCCAGCAGCCACGGGACTAGCGGGGACATCTACGAGCAGTACTTC.

The DNA of the CDR3 is TGTGCCAGCAGCTTGACAGGCCTGAACTATGGCTACACCTTC. This codes for CASSLTGLNYGYTF. The rearrangement uses TRBV5-6 and TRBJ1-2, with D tentatively TRBD1 (5 bases). V gave up 1 base and J gave up 2 bases, with 9 bases separating them. Germline CDR1 is SGHDT and CDR2 is YYEEEE. There are 14 residues in the CDR3.

This chain joins TRBV6-1 and TRBJ1-1; 8 nucleotides agree with TRBD1. The germline V gene has CDR1 MNHNS and CDR2 SASEGT. Germline trimming cut 0 bases from V and 0 bases from J; bases unmatched to any gene: 6. This CDR3 contains 17 residues. The chain's CDR3 is CASSEASRTGMNTEAFF. The CDR3 DNA reads TGTGCCAGCAGTGAAGCGTCCCGGACAGGGATGAACACTGAAGCTTTCTTT.

The chain employs TRBV2 and TRBJ1-4; D is ambiguous. The CDR3 sequence is 14 residues long. Trimming took 8 bases from V and 0 from J, leaving 10 bases between them. Germline V gives CDR1 SNHLY, CDR2 FYNNEI. The CDR3 DNA reads TGTGCCAGCGCCGTCAGTGCAACTAATGAAAAACTGTTTTTT. Translation: CASAVSATNEKLFF.

The chain links TRBV7-8 to TRBJ2-1; 8 nucleotides agree with TRBD2. With 1 base clipped from V and 7 bases from J, the junction kept 0 bases outside the gene matches. Germline V gene data show CDR1 as SGHVS and CDR2 as FQNEAQ. The CDR3 has 13 residues. The CDR3 coding sequence is TGTGCCAGCAGCTTAGTAGCGGGAAATGAGCAGTTCTTC. It codes for CASSLVAGNEQFF.

The chain carries TRBV28 and TRBJ2-7; 8 nucleotides agree with TRBD2. Germline V gives CDR1 MDHEN, CDR2 SYDVKM. The V and J ends lost 6 bases and 3 bases, in that order; junction bases with no gene match: 10. This CDR3 has 15 amino acids. DNA for the CDR3: TGTGCCAGCAGGAGCCAGAGTAGCGGGAACTACGAGCAGTACTTC. It yields the protein CASRSQSSGNYEQYF.

The J gene is TRBJ1-4, the V gene TRBV4-3; no clear D. Germline V CDR1 and CDR2: LGHNA, YSLEER. V lost 5 bases to trimming and J lost 3 bases, with 7 bases between them. This CDR3 contains 13 residues. The CDR3 DNA follows: TGCGCCAGCAGCGGCGGGGCTAATGAAAAACTGTTTTTT. It encodes CASSGGANEKLFF.

The rearrangement joins TRBV30 to TRBJ1-2, with D uncertain. The CDR3 totals 15 residues. The germline CDR1 and CDR2 sequences are GTSNPN and SVGIG (reference sequence). V lost 1 base, J lost 2 bases, and 14 bases lay in between. The CDR3, as DNA: TGTGCCTGGAGTGGAAAAACGACGGGGAACTATGGCTACACCTTC. This gives the protein CAWSGKTTGNYGYTF.

The chain uses TRBV5-5 and TRBJ2-1, with 11 nucleotides matching TRBD2. The CDR3 has 15 amino acids. Germline trimming cut 0 bases from V and 4 bases from J; bases unmatched to any gene: 0. Germline values: CDR1 SGHKS, CDR2 YYEKEE (reference sequence). The CDR3 protein is CASSLASGGYNEQFF. CDR3 sequence (DNA): TGTGCCAGCAGCTTGGCTAGCGGGGGGTACAATGAGCAGTTCTTC.